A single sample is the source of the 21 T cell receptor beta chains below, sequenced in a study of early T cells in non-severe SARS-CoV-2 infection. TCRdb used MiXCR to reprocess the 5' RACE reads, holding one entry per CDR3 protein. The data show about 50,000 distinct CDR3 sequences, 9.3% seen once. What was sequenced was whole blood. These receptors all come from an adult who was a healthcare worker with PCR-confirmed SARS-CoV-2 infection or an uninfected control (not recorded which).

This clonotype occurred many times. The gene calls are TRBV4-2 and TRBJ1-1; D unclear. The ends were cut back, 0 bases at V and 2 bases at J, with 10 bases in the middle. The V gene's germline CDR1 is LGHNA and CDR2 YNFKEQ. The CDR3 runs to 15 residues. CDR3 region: CASSQDSPKNTEAFF. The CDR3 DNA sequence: TGTGCCAGCAGCCAAGATAGCCCGAAAAACACTGAAGCTTTCTTT.

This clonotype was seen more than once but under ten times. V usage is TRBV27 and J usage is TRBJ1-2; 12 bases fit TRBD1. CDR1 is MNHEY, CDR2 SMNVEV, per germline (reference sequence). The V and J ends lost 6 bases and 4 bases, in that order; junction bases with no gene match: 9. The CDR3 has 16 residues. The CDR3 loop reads CASSHTGTGGSYGYTF. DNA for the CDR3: TGTGCCAGCAGCCACACCGGGACAGGGGGCAGCTATGGCTACACCTTC.

CDR3 region: CASSFTGTGVNEQYF. The CDR3 coding sequence is TGTGCCAGCAGTTTCACCGGGACAGGGGTCAACGAGCAGTACTTC. V is TRBV7-9 and J is TRBJ2-7, with 10 bases matching TRBD1. Germline V CDR1 and CDR2: SEHNR, FQNEAQ (reference sequence). The CDR3 has 15 residues. Germline trimming cut 6 bases from V and 5 bases from J; bases unmatched to any gene: 10. Drawing the rest from reference TRBV7-9 and TRBJ2-7, the complete variable domain is DTGVSQNPRHKITKRGQNVTFRCDPISEHNRLYWYRQTLGQGPEFLTYFQNEAQLEKSRLLSDRFSAERPKGSFSTLEIQRTEQGDSAMYLCASSFTGTGVNEQYFGPGTRLTVT.

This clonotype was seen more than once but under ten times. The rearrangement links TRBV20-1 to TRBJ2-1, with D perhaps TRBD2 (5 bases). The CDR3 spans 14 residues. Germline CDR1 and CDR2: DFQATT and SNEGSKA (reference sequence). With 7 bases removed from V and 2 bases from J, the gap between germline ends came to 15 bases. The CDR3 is CSVQSGPTYNEQFF. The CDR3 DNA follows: TGCAGTGTGCAGAGCGGCCCTACCTACAATGAGCAGTTCTTC.

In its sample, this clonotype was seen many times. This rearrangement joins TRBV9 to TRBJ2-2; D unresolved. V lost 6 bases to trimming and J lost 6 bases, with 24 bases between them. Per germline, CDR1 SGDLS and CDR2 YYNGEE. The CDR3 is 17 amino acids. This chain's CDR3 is CASNPTGLSPRAGELFF. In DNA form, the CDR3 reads TGTGCCAGCAACCCCACGGGTCTGTCACCAAGGGCCGGGGAGCTGTTTTTT.

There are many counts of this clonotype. The CDR3 reads CASSQWGQGAQEQYF. DNA of the CDR3: TGCGCCAGCAGCCAATGGGGGCAGGGGGCGCAGGAGCAGTACTTC. The rearrangement links TRBV4-3 to TRBJ2-7, with 8 bases aligning to TRBD1. This CDR3 has 15 amino acids. The germline V gene encodes CDR1 LGHNA and CDR2 YSLEER. After removal of 2 bases from V and 7 bases from J, the junction contained 10 bases not matched to a gene.

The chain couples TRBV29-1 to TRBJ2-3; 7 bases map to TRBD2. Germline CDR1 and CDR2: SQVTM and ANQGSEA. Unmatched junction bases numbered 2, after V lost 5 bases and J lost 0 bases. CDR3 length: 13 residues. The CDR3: CSVPSGSTDTQYF. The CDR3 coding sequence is TGCAGCGTTCCTAGCGGTAGCACAGATACGCAGTATTTT.

The CDR3 region has the DNA TGCAGTGCCCGGCAGGGAGAGGATACGCAGTATTTT. This codes for CSARQGEDTQYF. The chain has TRBV20-1 and TRBJ2-3, with D perhaps given as TRBD1 or TRBD2 (5 bases each). The CDR3 sequence is 12 residues long. Germline lookup yields CDR1 DFQATT and CDR2 SNEGSKA (reference sequence). Between the trimmed V and J ends, which lost 6 bases and 6 bases, there was a span of 13 bases.

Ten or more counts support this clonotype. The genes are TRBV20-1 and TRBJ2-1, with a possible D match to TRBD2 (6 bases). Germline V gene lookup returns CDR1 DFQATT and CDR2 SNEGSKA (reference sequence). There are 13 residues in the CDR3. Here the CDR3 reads CSGGEITYNEQFF. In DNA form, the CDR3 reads TGCAGCGGAGGGGAGATCACCTACAATGAGCAGTTCTTC.

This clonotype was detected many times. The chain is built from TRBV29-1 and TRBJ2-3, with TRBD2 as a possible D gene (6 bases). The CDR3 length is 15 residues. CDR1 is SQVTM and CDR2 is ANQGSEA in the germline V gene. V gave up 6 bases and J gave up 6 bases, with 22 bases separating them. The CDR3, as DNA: TGCAGCGTGACCCCGGGACTGTCAACTGCGGATACGCAGTATTTT. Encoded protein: CSVTPGLSTADTQYF.

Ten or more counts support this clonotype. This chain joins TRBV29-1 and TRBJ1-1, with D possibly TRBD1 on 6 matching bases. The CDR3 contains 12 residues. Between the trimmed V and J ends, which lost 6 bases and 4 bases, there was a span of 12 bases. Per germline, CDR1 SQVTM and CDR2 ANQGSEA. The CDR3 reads CSVGGLGTEAFF. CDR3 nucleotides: TGCAGCGTCGGGGGGCTGGGCACTGAAGCTTTCTTT.

CDR3 coding DNA: TGCAGCGCCCATCTCTGGGGCCGCACAGATACGCAGTATTTT. Protein sequence: CSAHLWGRTDTQYF. The V and J genes are TRBV29-1 and TRBJ2-3, with D perhaps matching TRBD1 (5 bases). Trimming took off 7 bases at V and 1 base at J, with 15 bases between the two ends. Germline CDR1 and CDR2: SQVTM and ANQGSEA. The CDR3 covers 14 residues.

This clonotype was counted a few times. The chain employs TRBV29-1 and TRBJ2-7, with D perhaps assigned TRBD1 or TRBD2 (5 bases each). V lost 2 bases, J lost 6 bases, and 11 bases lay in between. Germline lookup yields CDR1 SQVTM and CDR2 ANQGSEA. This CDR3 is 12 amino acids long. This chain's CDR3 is CSVEKGLAEQYF. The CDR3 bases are TGCAGCGTTGAAAAGGGGCTAGCCGAGCAGTACTTC.

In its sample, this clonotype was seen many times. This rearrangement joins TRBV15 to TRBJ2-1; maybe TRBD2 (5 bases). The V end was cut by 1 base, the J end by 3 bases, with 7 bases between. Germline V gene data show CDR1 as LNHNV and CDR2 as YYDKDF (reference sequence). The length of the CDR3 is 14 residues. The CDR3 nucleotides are TGTGCCACCAGCAGAGTGAGGGACTACAATGAGCAGTTCTTC. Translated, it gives CATSRVRDYNEQFF.

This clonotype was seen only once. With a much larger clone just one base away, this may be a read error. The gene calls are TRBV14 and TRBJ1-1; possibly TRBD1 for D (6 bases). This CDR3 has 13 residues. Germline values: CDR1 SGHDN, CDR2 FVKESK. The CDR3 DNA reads TGTGCCAGCAGCCAAGTGGGGGACACTGAAGTTTTCTTT. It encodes CASSQVGDTEVFF.

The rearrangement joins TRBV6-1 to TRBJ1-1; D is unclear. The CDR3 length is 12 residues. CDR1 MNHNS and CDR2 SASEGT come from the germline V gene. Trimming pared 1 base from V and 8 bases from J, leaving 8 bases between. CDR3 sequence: CASSEVGDEAFF. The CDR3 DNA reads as TGTGCCAGCAGTGAAGTGGGAGACGAAGCTTTCTTT.

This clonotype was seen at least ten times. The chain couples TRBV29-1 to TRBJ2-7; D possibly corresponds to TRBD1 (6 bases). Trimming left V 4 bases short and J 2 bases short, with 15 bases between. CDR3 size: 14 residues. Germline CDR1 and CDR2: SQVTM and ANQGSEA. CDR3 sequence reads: CSVAQQGSPYEQYF. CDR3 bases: TGCAGCGTTGCGCAACAGGGATCCCCCTACGAGCAGTACTTC.

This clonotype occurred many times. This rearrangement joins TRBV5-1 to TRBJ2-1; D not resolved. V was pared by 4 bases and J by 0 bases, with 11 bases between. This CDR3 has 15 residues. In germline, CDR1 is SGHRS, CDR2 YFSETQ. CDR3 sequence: CASSKDPGSYNEQFF. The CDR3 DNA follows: TGCGCCAGCAGCAAGGACCCGGGCTCCTACAATGAGCAGTTCTTC.

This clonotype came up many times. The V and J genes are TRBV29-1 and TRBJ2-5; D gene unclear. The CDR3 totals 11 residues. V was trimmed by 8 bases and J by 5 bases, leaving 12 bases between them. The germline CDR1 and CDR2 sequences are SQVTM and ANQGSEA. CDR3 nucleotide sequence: TGCAGCCCAAACATCGGGGAGACCCAGTACTTC. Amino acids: CSPNIGETQYF. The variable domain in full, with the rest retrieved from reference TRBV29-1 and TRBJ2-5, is SAVISQKPSRDICQRGTSLTIQCQVDSQVTMMFWYRQQPGQSLTLIATANQGSEATYESGFVIDKFPISRPNLTFSTLTVSNMSPEDSSIYLCSPNIGETQYFGPGTRLLVL.

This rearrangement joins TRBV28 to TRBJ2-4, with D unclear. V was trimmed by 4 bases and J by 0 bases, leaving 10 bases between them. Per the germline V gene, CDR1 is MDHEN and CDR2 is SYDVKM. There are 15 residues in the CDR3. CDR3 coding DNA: TGTGCCAGCAGTTCGCCGGTTGCAGCCAAAAACATTCAGTACTTC. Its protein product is CASSSPVAAKNIQYF.

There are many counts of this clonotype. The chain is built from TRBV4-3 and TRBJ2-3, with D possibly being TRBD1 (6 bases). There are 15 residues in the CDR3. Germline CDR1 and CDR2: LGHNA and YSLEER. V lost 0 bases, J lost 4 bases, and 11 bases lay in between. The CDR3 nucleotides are TGCGCCAGCAGCCAAGAAGTACAGGGAGCAGATACGCAGTATTTT. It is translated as CASSQEVQGADTQYF.